This T cell receptor beta chain was recorded in a study of regulatory T cells. About this clone itself: Antigen unknown.

The primer mix had 52 TRBV and 13 TRBJ primers. The method was immunoSEQ multiplex PCR; TCRdb's version includes in-frame clones alone and lacks a portion of them. In the table there are 30,000 to 40,000 clones, approximately 93% of which are singletons. This CDR3 contains 15 residues. In germline, CDR1 is MDHEN, CDR2 SYDVKM. Trimming cost V 4 bases and J 4 bases; bases outside gene matches: 9. Study conclusions and caveats: Hydrophobic residues at CDR3 positions 6 and 7 were enriched in conventional CD4+ T cells of CD3G-deficient patients.

Sequencing was carried out using conventional CD4+ T cells sorted from blood. The clonotype comes from a child between 2 and 9 years old with CD3G deficiency. The chain links TRBV28 to TRBJ2-7, with 8 bases lining up with TRBD2. The CDR3 bases are TGTGCCAGCAGTTCGGTCGGGCTAGCGGGTTACGAGCAGTACTTC. This codes for CASSSVGLAGYEQYF. Combining the CDR3 with reference TRBV28 and TRBJ2-7 gives the whole variable domain DVKVTQSSRYLVKRTGEKVFLECVQDMDHENMFWYRQDPGLGLRLIYFSYDVKMKEKGDIPEGYSVSREKKERFSLILESASTNQTSMYLCASSSVGLAGYEQYFGPGTRLTVT.